The text below deals with one TCR beta chain. The record originates from a study of blood T cell repertoires in COVID-19. Study summary: The United States, Italy and Spain provided the acute and convalescent COVID-19 samples.

The CDR3 sequence is 16 residues long. The germline V gene has CDR1 SEHNR and CDR2 FQNEAQ (reference sequence). With V trimmed by 3 bases and J by 3 bases, 6 bases remained unmatched. Per the original data handling: It was from reference gene primer amplification that nucleated cell counts were estimated. Generated by immunoSEQ multiplex PCR, the TCRdb table keeps only in-frame clones and is missing some. That table supplies the V and J calls and clone size; D and trimming were determined from the DNA. The sample comprises 100,000 or so clones, around nine tenths of which are singletons, and under 3% rests with the top ten.

V is TRBV7-9 and J is TRBJ1-3; the match to TRBD1 covers 9 bases. The TCR sequence derives from a man aged 45-60 years with active or convalescent COVID-19. The sample was peripheral blood. CDR3 protein: CASSLAGQGGGNTIYF. The DNA for the CDR3 is TGTGCCAGCAGCTTGGCGGGACAGGGTGGTGGAAACACCATATATTTT.